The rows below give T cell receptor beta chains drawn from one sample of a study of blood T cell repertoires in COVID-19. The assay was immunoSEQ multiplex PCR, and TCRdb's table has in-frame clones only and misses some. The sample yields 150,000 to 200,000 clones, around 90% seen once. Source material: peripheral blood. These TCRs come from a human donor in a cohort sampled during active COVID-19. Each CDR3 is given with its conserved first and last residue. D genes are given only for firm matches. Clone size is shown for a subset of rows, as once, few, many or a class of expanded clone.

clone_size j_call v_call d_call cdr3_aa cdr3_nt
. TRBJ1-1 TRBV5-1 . CASSVTGKSNTEAFF TGCGCCAGCAGCGTAACAGGGAAATCGAACACTGAAGCTTTCTTT
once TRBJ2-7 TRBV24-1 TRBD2 CATSDFGGETTYEQYF TGTGCCACCAGTGATTTTGGGGGGGAGACCACCTACGAGCAGTACTTC
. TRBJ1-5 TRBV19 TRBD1 CASSMLRTGDFGQPQHF TGTGCCAGTAGTATGCTCCGGACAGGGGATTTCGGTCAGCCCCAGCATTTT
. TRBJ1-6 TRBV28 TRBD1 CASAATGVGSPLHF TGTGCCAGCGCGGCCACAGGGGTAGGTTCACCCCTCCACTTT
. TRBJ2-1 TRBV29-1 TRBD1 CSANLDRGWIYNEQFF TGCAGCGCTAATCTCGACAGGGGTTGGATATACAATGAGCAGTTCTTC
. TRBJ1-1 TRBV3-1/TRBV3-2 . CASRRVSDTEAFF TGTGCCAGCAGGAGGGTGTCGGACACTGAAGCTTTCTTT
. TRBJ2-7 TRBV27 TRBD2 CASRTKRGATYEQYF TGTGCCAGCAGGACCAAGCGGGGGGCTACCTACGAGCAGTACTTC
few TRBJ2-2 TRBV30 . CAYGHAGELFF TGTGCCTATGGACATGCCGGGGAGCTGTTTTTT
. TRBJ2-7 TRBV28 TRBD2 CASSPLRREDYEQYF TGTGCCAGCAGTCCGCTGCGGCGGGAGGATTACGAGCAGTACTTC
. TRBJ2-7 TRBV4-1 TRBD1 CASSQPGQSYEQYF TGCGCCAGCAGCCAACCGGGACAGTCCTACGAGCAGTACTTC
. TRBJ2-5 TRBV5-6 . CASSPGGDSGETQYF TGTGCCAGCAGCCCGGGAGGGGACAGCGGAGAGACCCAGTACTTC
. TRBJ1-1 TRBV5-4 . CASSLTGHVGTEAFF TGTGCCAGCAGCTTGACGGGACACGTTGGAACTGAAGCTTTCTTT
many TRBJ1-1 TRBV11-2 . CASSLDRTYAGQTEAFF TGTGCCAGCAGCTTAGACCGGACGTACGCGGGTCAGACTGAAGCTTTCTTT
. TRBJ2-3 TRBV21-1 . CASSKEGQADTQYF TGTGCCAGCAGCAAAGAGGGACAGGCGGATACGCAGTATTTT
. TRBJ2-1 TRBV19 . CASSIEGRGNEQFF TGTGCCAGTAGTATAGAGGGAAGGGGCAATGAGCAGTTCTTC
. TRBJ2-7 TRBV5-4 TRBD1 CASSLLQGEQYF TGTGCCAGCAGCTTGCTACAGGGGGAGCAGTACTTC